This entry lists 4 T cell receptor beta chains sequenced from one sample in a study of blood T cell repertoires in COVID-19 (dated by TCRdb to about 2020). The library was generated by the immunoSEQ multiplex PCR assay. The table comes from immuneACCESS by way of TCRdb, which keeps in-frame sequences with V and J called. Part of the clones is missing from these tables; in studies checked, under half for an unresolved V gene and the rest for unknown reasons. This sample has a few hundred thousand clones in its table, and around 88% of those were observed once. The top ten clones comprise over 2% of the sample. Source material: PBMCs or T cells enriched from blood (not recorded which). These receptors all stem from a middle-aged woman with acute COVID-19.

This rearrangement joins TRBV18 to TRBJ1-1, with D perhaps matching TRBD1 (6 bases). The CDR3 covers 11 residues. V lost 5 bases and J lost 11, with 12 bases in between. CDR1 is KGHSH, CDR2 LQKENI, per germline. CDR3 DNA sequence: TGTGCCAGCTCATCAGGGGTGGCGGCTTTCTTT. This codes for CASSSGVAAFF. Filled out from reference TRBV18 and TRBJ1-1, the complete variable domain reads NAGVMQNPRHLVRRRGQEARLRCSPMKGHSHVYWYRQLPEEGLKFMVYLQKENIIDESGMPKERFSAEFPKEGPSILRIQQVVRGDSAAYFCASSSGVAAFFGQGTRLTVV.

This clone appeared once. A junction end diverges from the germline sequence, so it may reflect a read error. The chain couples TRBV7-7 to TRBJ2-5; 8 bases fit TRBD1. The length of the CDR3 is 15 residues. Germline V gene sequence: CDR1 SSHAT, CDR2 FNYEAQ (reference sequence). The CDR3 DNA reads TGTGCTAGCAGCTTAGGCAGGGGGCCCCAAGAGACCCAGTACTTC. It translates to CASSLGRGPQETQYF.

This rearrangement joins TRBV30 to TRBJ2-1; 14 bases align to TRBD2. The CDR3 is 14 residues long. Trimming cost V 3 bases and J 10 bases; bases outside gene matches: 5. The V gene's germline CDR1 is GTSNPN and CDR2 SVGIG (reference sequence). The CDR3 DNA reads as TGTGCCTGGAGGGAGGGACTAGCGGGAGTCGAGCAGTTCTTC. This translates into CAWREGLAGVEQFF.

The V and J genes are TRBV7-9 and TRBJ1-6; tentatively, D is TRBD1 (6 bases). The CDR3 has 18 amino acids. V lost 5 bases and J lost 5, with 22 bases in between. Germline V CDR1 and CDR2: SEHNR, FQNEAQ (reference sequence). This CDR3 is CASSLTTLGQQNNSPLHF. CDR3 nucleotides: TGTGCCAGCAGCCTAACCACCCTCGGACAGCAAAATAATTCACCCCTCCACTTT.